These T cell receptor beta chains were read from a single sample in a study of CD4 and CD8 cells across lung adenocarcinoma regions. One entry per CDR3 protein, called by TCRdb with MiXCR from the PCR reads. The data hold over 15,000 distinct CDR3 sequences, with 46% observed a single time. Input material: CD4+ T cells from the margin of a lung tumor. The receptors derive from a male donor with lung adenocarcinoma. The CD4 and CD8 labels of this study may be unreliable. Both conserved end residues are part of each CDR3. The D gene is left open where the match is weak. Some rows mark clone size as missing; the rest say once, few, many or name a class of expanded clone.

clone size | D gene | J gene | V gene | CDR3 length | CDR3 protein | CDR3 DNA
many | TRBD2 | TRBJ2-5 | TRBV11-2 | 16 | CASSWFAGLDKETQYF | TGTGCCAGCAGCTGGTTTGCGGGACTAGATAAGGAGACCCAGTACTTC
- | - | TRBJ2-5 | TRBV10-1 | 13 | CASSESSAETQYF | TGCGCCAGCAGTGAGTCCTCGGCGGAGACCCAGTACTTT
- | TRBD2 | TRBJ2-4 | TRBV10-1 | 19 | CASSELVGGGGLDKEIQYF | TGCGCCAGCAGTGAGTTAGTGGGGGGGGGGGGACTTGACAAAGAGATCCAGTACTTC
- | - | TRBJ2-7 | TRBV6-5 | 11 | CASSYSSEQYF | TGTGCCAGCAGTTACTCGTCTGAGCAGTACTTC
many | - | TRBJ1-1 | TRBV28 | 13 | CASSIQGNTEAFF | TGTGCCAGCAGTATACAGGGTAACACTGAAGCTTTCTTT
few | - | TRBJ2-3 | TRBV4-2 | 16 | CASSQAGASAKNTQYF | TGTGCCAGCAGCCAAGCGGGCGCAAGCGCCAAAAATACGCAGTATTTT
many | - | TRBJ2-1 | TRBV11-1 | 15 | CASSLTNHPYNEQFF | TGTGCCAGCAGCTTAACCAATCACCCCTACAATGAGCAGTTCTTC
- | - | TRBJ2-5 | TRBV10-2 | 14 | CAGSGVADPDTQYF | TGCGCGGGCAGTGGAGTAGCGGACCCAGATACGCAGTACTTC
- | - | TRBJ2-3 | TRBV6-1 | 14 | CASRWLGAKNTQYF | TGTGCCAGCAGGTGGCTGGGCGCCAAAAATACTCAGTACTTT
- | - | TRBJ2-3 | TRBV6-4 | 18 | CASSTRVAGGRDIDTQYF | TGTGCCAGCAGTACCCGGGTGGCCGGGGGCCGGGACATAGATACGCAGTATTTT
- | - | TRBJ2-5 | TRBV27 | 17 | CASSPGRVACDPDTQYF | TGTGCCAGCAGTCCGGGGCGCGTGGCTTGTGACCCAGATACCCAGTACTTC
many | - | TRBJ2-5 | TRBV10-2 | 12 | CASSGGGETQYF | TGCGCCAGCAGTGGGGGTGGGGAGACCCAGTACTTC
few | TRBD2 | TRBJ2-1 | TRBV27 | 16 | CASSARRLAGLNEQFF | TGTGCCAGCAGTGCACGGAGACTAGCGGGACTCAATGAGCAGTTCTTC
- | - | TRBJ2-2 | TRBV6-1 | 15 | CVLGLQSGIPEKQFF | TGTGTCCTGGGACTCCAGTCCGGAATTCCAGAGAAGCAGTTTTTT
- | - | TRBJ2-4 | TRBV6-4 | 15 | CASSVGVGATDIQYF | -
- | TRBD2 | TRBJ2-2 | TRBV27 | 16 | CASSLSGTILTGELFF | TGTGCCAGCAGTTTATCCGGGACTATACTAACCGGGGAGCTGTTTTTT
many | - | TRBJ1-6 | TRBV27 | 11 | CASSFGGPLHF | TGTGCCAGCAGTTTCGGGGGACCCCTCCACTTT
few | - | TRBJ2-5 | TRBV7-6 | 13 | CASSLGVEETQYF | TGTGCCAGCAGCTTAGGGGTGGAAGAGACCCAGTACTTC
few | TRBD1 | TRBJ1-1 | TRBV6-1 | 17 | CASSEDTSGTGVTEAFF | TGTGCCAGCAGTGAAGATACCTCCGGGACAGGGGTCACTGAAGCTTTCTTT
- | - | TRBJ2-5 | TRBV14 | 15 | CGGGQGGGDQDTQYF | TGTGGCGGGGGCCAAGGGGGCGGGGACCAAGATACCCAGTACTTC
- | - | TRBJ2-5 | TRBV6-1 | 15 | CASSPTRGLLETQYF | TGTGCCAGCTCTCCCACGAGAGGGCTTTTGGAGACCCAGTACTTC
- | - | TRBJ2-4 | TRBV27 | 13 | CVRRLCAKDIQYF | TGTGTCAGGAGGCTGTGTGCCAAAGACATTCAGTACTTC
many | - | TRBJ1-2 | TRBV25-1 | 13 | CASSELGGAGYTF | TGTGCCAGCAGTGAGTTAGGTGGGGCTGGCTACACCTTC
- | - | TRBJ2-5 | TRBV4-1 | 20 | CASSQRHAGVGGRDQDTQYF | TGCGCCAGCAGCCAACGTCACGCGGGAGTCGGGGGCCGTGACCAAGACACCCAGTACTTC
- | - | TRBJ2-4 | TRBV10-2 | 14 | CASSRVGATDIQYF | TGCGCCAGCAGCCGGGTGGGAGCCACAGACATTCAGTACTTC
- | - | TRBJ1-1 | TRBV4-2 | 15 | CASSQGPGGDTEAFF | TGTGCCAGCAGCCAAGGCCCAGGCGGGGACACTGAAGCTTTCTTT
- | - | TRBJ2-1 | TRBV6-1 | 15 | CASEEDRSSYNEQFF | TGTGCCAGCGAGGAGGACCGAAGCTCCTACAATGAGCAGTTCTTC
- | - | TRBJ2-5 | TRBV20-1 | 12 | CSASTRLETQYF | TGCAGTGCTAGTACCAGGCTCGAGACCCAGTACTTC
few | - | TRBJ2-3 | TRBV11-2 | 12 | CASSLGVDTQYF | TGTGCCAGCAGCTTAGGGGTGGATACGCAGTATTTT
- | TRBD2 | TRBJ2-3 | TRBV27 | 15 | CASRRGLAGSDTQYF | TGTGCCAGCAGACGAGGACTAGCGGGATCAGATACGCAGTATTTT
- | TRBD1 | TRBJ2-7 | TRBV6-2/TRBV6-3 | 13 | CASSTTRGNEQYF | TGTGCCAGCAGCACCACCAGGGGGAACGAGCAGTACTTC
many | - | TRBJ2-1 | TRBV4-1 | 18 | CASSQDPLAVNPPNEQFF | TGCGCCAGCAGCCAAGATCCGCTAGCCGTCAATCCCCCCAATGAGCAGTTCTTC
- | - | TRBJ2-1 | TRBV6-1 | 14 | CASSELTDYNEQFF | TGTGCCAGCAGTGAACTTACGGATTACAATGAGCAGTTCTTC
- | - | TRBJ2-5 | TRBV10-2 | 14 | CASSNWGREETQYF | TGCGCCAGCAGTAATTGGGGCAGGGAAGAGACCCAGTACTTC
- | TRBD2 | TRBJ2-3 | TRBV10-3 | 17 | CAISAPTSGRNTDTQYF | TGTGCCATCAGTGCCCCTACTAGCGGGAGAAACACAGATACGCAGTATTTT
- | - | TRBJ1-4 | TRBV15 | 18 | CATSRLLGDRWTNEKLFF | TGTGCCACCAGCAGGTTATTGGGTGACAGGTGGACTAATGAAAAACTGTTTTTT
many | - | TRBJ1-1 | TRBV4-1 | 16 | CASSHPTVLLNTEAFF | TGCGCCAGCAGCCACCCAACAGTACTTCTGAACACTGAAGCTTTCTTT
few | - | TRBJ2-2 | TRBV6-1 | 14 | CASSVNPSTGELFF | TGTGCCAGCAGTGTGAACCCCTCAACCGGGGAGCTGTTTTTT
medium-sized | TRBD2 | TRBJ2-2 | TRBV10-1 | 17 | CASSESLAGDDTGELFF | TGCGCCAGCAGTGAGTCCCTAGCGGGAGACGACACCGGGGAGCTGTTTTTT
once | - | TRBJ2-5 | TRBV10-3 | 15 | CAEGLQGRVKDTQYF | TGTGCCGAGGGGCTCCAGGGCCGCGTCAAGGATACGCAGTACTTC
- | - | TRBJ2-2 | TRBV6-1 | 14 | CASTWTPNTGELFF | TGTGCCAGCACCTGGACACCGAACACCGGGGAGCTGTTTTTT
many | - | TRBJ1-1 | TRBV6-1 | 10 | CASGLTEAFF | TGTGCCAGCGGACTCACTGAAGCTTTCTTT
- | - | TRBJ2-5 | TRBV6-1 | 14 | CASSPPGPYETQYF | TGTGCCAGCAGTCCCCCGGGACCCTACGAGACCCAGTACTTC
- | - | TRBJ2-4 | TRBV10-2 | 14 | CAGSRVGAKNTQYF | TGCGCCGGCAGCCGGGTGGGAGCCAAAAACACGCAGTATTTC
- | - | TRBJ2-5 | TRBV27 | 14 | CAGSGVRDPDTQYF | TGTGCGGGCAGTGGGGTACGAGACCCAGATACGCAGTACTTC
few | TRBD2 | TRBJ2-1 | TRBV6-1 | 16 | CASKLGLADNYNEQFF | TGTGCCAGCAAATTAGGACTAGCGGATAACTACAATGAGCAGTTCTTC
medium-sized | - | TRBJ2-2 | TRBV7-6 | 15 | CASSPGPLGTGELFF | TGTGCCAGCAGCCCGGGACCGCTGGGGACCGGGGAGCTGTTTTTT
many | TRBD1 | TRBJ2-4 | TRBV7-6 | 15 | CASSPLQGAGSIQYF | TGTGCCAGCAGCCCTCTACAGGGGGCAGGCAGCATTCAGTACTTC
many | - | TRBJ2-1 | TRBV7-3 | 17 | CASSLMDTRGPYNEQFF | TGTGCCAGCAGCTTAATGGATACCAGGGGCCCCTACAATGAGCAGTTCTTC
- | - | TRBJ2-3 | TRBV6-5 | 15 | CASRLQSVSTGAQYF | TGTGCCAGCAGACTCCAGTCCGTAAGCACAGGTGCGCAGTATTTT
- | TRBD2 | TRBJ2-5 | TRBV10-2 | 14 | CAGSGVAGQETQYF | TGCGCGGGCAGCGGGGTGGCAGGCCAAGAGACCCAGTACTTT
- | - | TRBJ2-4 | TRBV6-1 | 15 | CASSEARGGTDIQYF | TGTGCCAGCAGTGAGGCTAGGGGAGGCACAGATATTCAGTATTTC
- | - | TRBJ2-5 | TRBV6-4 | 15 | CAAGDGGGGPDTQYF | TGTGCCGCGGGTGACGGGGGCGGGGGCCCAGATACCCAGTACTTC
- | - | TRBJ2-5 | TRBV30 | 12 | CAWSVALETQYF | TGTGCCTGGAGTGTGGCCTTAGAGACCCAGTACTTC